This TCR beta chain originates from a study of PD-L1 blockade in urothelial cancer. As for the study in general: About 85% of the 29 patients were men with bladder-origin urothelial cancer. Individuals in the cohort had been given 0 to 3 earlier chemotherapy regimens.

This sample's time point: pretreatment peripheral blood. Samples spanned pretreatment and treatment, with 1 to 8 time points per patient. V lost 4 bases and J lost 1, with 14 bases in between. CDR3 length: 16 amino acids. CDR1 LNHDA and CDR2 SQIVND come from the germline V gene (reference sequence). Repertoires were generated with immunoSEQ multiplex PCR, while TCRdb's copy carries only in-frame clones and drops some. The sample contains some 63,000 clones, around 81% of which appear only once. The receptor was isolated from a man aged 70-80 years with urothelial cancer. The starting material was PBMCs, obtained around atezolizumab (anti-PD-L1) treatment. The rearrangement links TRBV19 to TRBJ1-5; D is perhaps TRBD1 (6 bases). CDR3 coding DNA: TGTGCCAGTAGTAGTACACCAGGGACAAGCAATCAGCCCCAGCATTTT. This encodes CASSSTPGTSNQPQHF.